Listed below are T cell receptor beta chains from one sample, sequenced in a study of blood T cell repertoires in COVID-19. Produced via immunoSEQ multiplex PCR; TCRdb's table is partial and in-frame only. The data show 200,000 or so clones, approximately 83% seen once. The sequenced sample was peripheral blood. The receptors come from a woman younger than 45 who had recovered from COVID-19. Each CDR3 is given with its conserved first and last residue. D genes are given only for firm matches. The size field is filled for only some rows; it gives once, few, many or a size class.

TRBV9	NA	NA	TRBJ1-1	TGTGCCAGCAGCGCCAGAAGTACGAACGCTGAAGCTTTCTTT	CASSARSTNAEAFF
TRBV6-5	NA	NA	TRBJ1-2	TGTGCCAGCAGTTACTACCCGGCGTGGGAGTATGGCTACACCTTC	CASSYYPAWEYGYTF
TRBV28	NA	NA	TRBJ2-1	TGTGCCAGCAGGAGGATCGGGCAGGGACATTTGAATGAGCAGTTCTTC	CASRRIGQGHLNEQFF
TRBV19	TRBD2	NA	TRBJ2-2	TGTGCCAGTAGTGGCGAGACTAGCGGGAGCTGGGACACCGGGGAGCTGTTTTTT	CASSGETSGSWDTGELFF
TRBV4-1	NA	once	TRBJ1-4	TGCGCCAGCAGCCAAGGGGGAGGGAAACTGTTTTTT	CASSQGGGKLFF
TRBV30	TRBD1	NA	TRBJ2-2	TGTGCCTGGAGCGGGACAGCTAACACCGGGGAGCTGTTTTTT	CAWSGTANTGELFF
TRBV3-1/TRBV3-2	TRBD1	NA	TRBJ1-1	TGTGCCAGCAGCCAGGGAGGGACAGGTGGATTTGAAGCTTTCTTT	CASSQGGTGGFEAFF
TRBV27	NA	NA	TRBJ1-6	TGTGCCAGCAGTTTATCTTCGGGACTGAACTATAATTCACCCCTCCACTTT	CASSLSSGLNYNSPLHF
TRBV9	TRBD1	NA	TRBJ1-2	TGTGCCAGCAGCGTAGGGAGACAGGGAGTCTATGGCTACACCTTC	CASSVGRQGVYGYTF
TRBV10-3	TRBD2	NA	TRBJ2-7	TGTGCCATCGACCGCAGCGACGGGGGGAGCTCCTACGAGCAGTACTTC	CAIDRSDGGSSYEQYF
TRBV7-9	NA	NA	TRBJ2-2	TGTGCCAGCAGGGGCGCCGGGGAGCTGTTTTTT	CASRGAGELFF
TRBV5-1	NA	NA	TRBJ2-2	TGCGCCAGCAGCTTACAGGGAGACGGGGAGCTGTTTTTT	CASSLQGDGELFF
TRBV4-2	TRBD2	NA	TRBJ2-1	TGTGCCAGCAGCCAAGTTGGGCTAGCGGGAGGGCTGGGCAATGAGCAGTTCTTC	CASSQVGLAGGLGNEQFF
TRBV21-1	NA	NA	TRBJ2-1	TGTGCCAGCAAGGCCGGGACAGAATATAGCTCCTACAATGAGCAGTTCTTC	CASKAGTEYSSYNEQFF
TRBV5-1	TRBD1	NA	TRBJ2-3	TGCGCCAGCAGCCTACGACAGGGGGCGTACACAGATACGCAGTATTTT	CASSLRQGAYTDTQYF
TRBV3-1/TRBV3-2	NA	NA	TRBJ2-5	TGTGCCAGCAGCCTTACCGGGACTTACTCTCTAGGCAACTTC	CASSLTGTYSLGNF
TRBV30	NA	NA	TRBJ1-3	TGTGCCTGGAACGGGCAGGGCTTAAACACCATATATTTT	CAWNGQGLNTIYF
TRBV10-3	TRBD2	NA	TRBJ2-7	TGTGCCATCAGTGGTGCGGGAGGTCCCTACGAGCAGTACTTC	CAISGAGGPYEQYF
TRBV2	TRBD1	NA	TRBJ1-1	TGTGCCAGTTTAAGGGACAGGTGGGGAATGAACACTGAAGCTTTCTTT	CASLRDRWGMNTEAFF
TRBV7-9	TRBD2	NA	TRBJ2-7	TGTGCCAGCAGCCTCGGGGGCGGGAGGGTCTACGAGCAGTACTTC	CASSLGGGRVYEQYF
TRBV29-1	NA	NA	TRBJ2-5	TGCAGCGGCCGACAGGACCAAGAGACCCAGTACTTC	CSGRQDQETQYF
TRBV7-3	NA	NA	TRBJ1-1	TGTGCCAGCAGCTTAGGAGCTGGTAGGGGAAGGAACACTGAAGCTTTCTTT	CASSLGAGRGRNTEAFF